This entry concerns a single T cell receptor (beta chain). This clone has just a few counts. Its binding antigen is unknown. Within one base of it there is no much larger clone, and no base qualities were kept. PBMCs were isolated by density centrifugation and stained for CD3, CD4 and CD8, and CD4+ and CD8+ T cells were sorted on a FACSAria. Unaffected controls provided scalp biopsies and blood samples. These data are taken from a study of CD8+ T cells in alopecia areata (dated by TCRdb to the late 2010s). The study in broad terms: In both human patients and the C3H/HeJ mouse model, the study applied high-throughput TCRbeta sequencing to look at T cell clonal expansion in alopecia areata. Clonality in the scalp was compared among normal scalp (n=4), patchy alopecia areata scalp (n=8), and alopecia totalis/universalis scalp (n=8). Scalp tissue and sorted CD4+ and CD8+ peripheral blood T cells from patchy and totalis/universalis alopecia areata patients and from healthy controls were covered by human TCRbeta sequencing. immunoSEQ multiplex PCR using 35 Vbeta forward primers and 13 Jbeta reverse primers was used to amplify TCRbeta CDR3 regions. RNA was obtained with the PAXgene miRNA kit for fixed scalp, the miRNeasy kit for PBMCs, and the RNeasy kit for mouse skin.

Libraries were built with the immunoSEQ multiplex PCR assay. For TCR sequencing, RNA was extracted from every sample and reverse transcribed into cDNA to serve as template. SuperScript III was used to make first-strand cDNA, primed with a 2:1 mix of oligo-dT and random hexamers. A synthetic immune receptor repertoire was used to assess amplification bias, and residual bias was removed computationally. Concerning the study's data processing: After raw reads were preprocessed to remove errors, the CDR3 was defined following IMGT conventions as running from the conserved cysteine to phenylalanine. Clonality was computed as 1 minus the Shannon entropy, with the entropy normalized by log2 of the number of productive unique TCRs. CD4 or CD8 identity of scalp clones was inferred by cross-referencing scalp TCRbeta sequences with sorted blood CD4 and CD8 repertoires. Drawn from immuneACCESS, this table holds only the in-frame rearrangements with V and J called that TCRdb kept. Clones are partly lost; checked studies trace under half to an unresolved V gene and leave the rest unexplained. That table supplies the V and J calls and clone size; D and trimming were determined from the DNA. Recorded for this sample are 110,000 to 150,000 clones; about three fifths of them occurred a single time. The ten largest clones represent 30% to 45% of the sample.

Here is what the overall study found, with its caveats: Compared with normal scalp, lesional scalp, particularly in alopecia totalis/universalis, had higher clonality and more expanded CD8+ clones, which suggests antigenic drive. TCR sequences shared between patients were less clear than in mice, possibly partly because of HLA diversity in the patient population. Scalp TCR repertoire analysis is complicated because resident alphabeta T cells in normal human skin are also sequenced, whereas mouse skin is dominated by gammadelta T cells.

The junction carries 12 bases between V and J, which are trimmed by 4 bases and 8 bases respectively. In the germline V gene (reference sequence), CDR1 corresponds to MNHEY and CDR2 to SMNVEV. The CDR3, cysteine through phenylalanine, is 13 amino acids long. The entry retains the CDR3 DNA only, 39 bases that are in frame from base 1. The receptor comes from a human donor in good health. The chain employs TRBV27 and TRBJ2-1, with the D gene not confidently named. The sequencing input was CD8+ T cells sorted from blood. The sequenced DNA: TGTGCCAGCAGTTCGACAAGGATCGATGAGCAGTTCTTC. It specifies CASSSTRIDEQFF.